This T cell receptor (beta chain) was found in a study of T-cell memory formation after mild COVID-19. A single record per CDR3 protein comes from TCRdb applying MiXCR to the 5' RACE reads. The sample lists 250,000 to 350,000 distinct CDR3 sequences, under 20% occurring once. There are a few counts of this clonotype. Sequencing used PBMCs or a T cell subset sorted from them (not recorded which). The sequence was obtained from a man aged 18 to 29 who had mild COVID-19 (a few samples of this study predate the infection). Cell type and time point are not known.

The CDR3 DNA is TGTGCCAGCAGTTACATAGCGGGGCCGCCGGAGACCCAGTACTTC. It encodes CASSYIAGPPETQYF. The chain is built from TRBV6-2 or TRBV6-3 and TRBJ2-5; 8 bases agree with TRBD2. The junction had 7 bases not matched to a gene; V was cut back by 2 bases and J by 5 bases. Per germline, CDR1 MNHEY and CDR2 SVGEGT. The CDR3 is 15 residues long.